This T cell receptor (beta chain) originates from a study of blood T cell repertoires in COVID-19. In the study overall: Samples of COVID-19 (acute and convalescent) were obtained from the United States, Italy and Spain. T cells, B-cell-depleted T cells, or PBMCs provided the cDNA or gDNA that served as material.

CDR3 length: 14 amino acids. V shed 6 bases, J shed 2 bases, and the junction held 6 bases outside the gene matches. Germline CDR1 reads SEHNR; CDR2 reads FQNEAQ (reference sequence). Enrollment of patients from Seattle took place during active infection, with longitudinal follow-up. As handled by the study authors: The assay estimated nucleated cells by amplifying reference gene primers. Method: immunoSEQ multiplex PCR; TCRdb's copy keeps in-frame clones and lacks some. Clonal size and the V and J genes are those of that table, whereas D and trimming came from the DNA. The table has 150,000 to 200,000 clones, just under 90% seen once.

The clonotype was recovered from a woman aged 70-85 years with COVID-19, enrolled during active disease. This chain joins TRBV7-9 and TRBJ2-7; 8 nucleotides align to TRBD1. Sequencing used peripheral blood. The CDR3 coding sequence is TGTGCCAGCAGTCAGGAGGACAGGGCCTACGAGCAGTACTTC. Residues: CASSQEDRAYEQYF.